Reported below is one T cell receptor (beta chain). This record comes from a study of blood T cell repertoires in COVID-19. Study-wide background: The samples span acute and convalescent COVID-19 from the United States, Italy and Spain. PBMCs, B-cell-depleted T cells, or T cells were the source of the cDNA or gDNA that made up the material.

Per the original methods: Estimated nucleated cell counts came from reference gene primer amplification. Using immunoSEQ multiplex PCR, the repertoire was profiled, and TCRdb retains in-frame clones only, with some absent. V and J calls and clone size are copied from that table; D and trimming were computed from the DNA. This sample carries hundreds of thousands of clones, approximately 85% of them seen once, and the ten largest clones take roughly 1.9%. CDR3 length equals 13 residues. V dropped 2 bases and J dropped 5; count of bases not matched to a gene: 2. Germline CDR1 and CDR2: MNHEY and SVGAGI.

The sequenced material came from PBMCs or T cells enriched from blood (not recorded which). The source of this sequence is a woman between 40 and 50 years old with acute COVID-19. This chain connects TRBV6-5 to TRBJ1-1; 7 positions agree with TRBD1. CDR3 amino acids: CASSYNRGTEAFF. The CDR3 coding sequence is TGTGCCAGCAGTTACAACAGGGGAACTGAAGCTTTCTTT.